This T cell receptor (beta chain) was documented in a study of blood T cell repertoires in COVID-19. Study-wide background: The cDNA or gDNA used as material had been derived from T cells, B-cell-depleted T cells, or PBMCs.

Original data processing: Amplification of reference gene primers provided the estimated nucleated cell counts. Generated by immunoSEQ multiplex PCR, the TCRdb table keeps only in-frame clones and is missing some. V, J and clone size are taken as reported in that table, and D and trimming were inferred from the DNA itself. The table lists 100,000 or so clones, under 95% of them singletons. Germline V gene data show CDR1 as LGHDT and CDR2 as YNNKEL (reference sequence). V lost 4 bases, J lost 2 bases, and 11 bases lay in between. CDR3 length equals 14 residues. The sequence derives from a human donor with active COVID-19. The donor label of this sample is uncertain. The chain joins TRBV3-1 (or the pseudogene TRBV3-2) to TRBJ1-1; D is perhaps TRBD1 (5 bases). The specimen was peripheral blood. The CDR3 here is CASSPRGGNTEAFF. The CDR3 region has the DNA TGTGCCAGCAGCCCCCGGGGGGGAAACACTGAAGCTTTCTTT.